What follows are 10 T cell receptor beta chains derived from one specimen sequenced in a study of low-dose radiotherapy and immunotherapy resistance in tumors. Primers targeting TRAV and TRBV primed first-strand cDNA, covering alpha and beta chains. It was with a constant-region primer and a V-primer adapter that TCRs were amplified over around 18 PCR cycles. TCRdb analysed the reads with MiXCR anew, one entry per CDR3 protein. The sample yields tens of thousands of distinct CDR3 sequences, roughly 19% seen once. Specified time point: before trial treatment. This material consisted of PBMCs, taken before treatment. The source of these receptors is a male donor with prostate cancer.

This clonotype was observed at least ten times. The rearrangement links TRBV4-2 to TRBJ1-6; no firm D call. Germline CDR1 and CDR2: LGHNA and YNFKEQ. The V end lost 0 bases, the J end lost 7 bases, and 10 bases lay between the germline ends. The CDR3 loop spans 15 amino acids. The CDR3 protein is CASSQEDSGNSPLHF. Here the CDR3 DNA reads TGTGCCAGCAGCCAAGAGGATAGCGGCAATTCACCCCTCCACTTT.

This clonotype was observed at least ten times. V is TRBV2 and J is TRBJ1-5; 9 nucleotides agree with TRBD1. CDR1 and CDR2 (germline): SNHLY, FYNNEI. V shed 4 bases, J shed 4 bases, and the junction held 5 bases outside the gene matches. This CDR3 region has 15 residues. This CDR3 reads CASSVSGTGNQPQHF. The CDR3 region has the DNA TGTGCCAGCAGTGTCTCCGGGACAGGGAATCAGCCCCAGCATTTT.

Only one count was recorded for this clonotype. Since a much larger clone is just one base distant, this may be a read error. V and J are TRBV7-6 and TRBJ2-1, with D possibly matching TRBD1 (6 bases). The CDR3 length is 14 residues. In germline, CDR1 is SGHVS, CDR2 FNYEAQ. The V end was cut by 0 bases, the J end by 10 bases, with 13 bases between. CDR3 nucleotide sequence: TGTGCCAGCAGCTTAGCTGTCTCTGGGGGCGAGCAGTTCTTC. Amino acids: CASSLAVSGGEQFF.

Comments on this clonotype: The conserved phenylalanine or tryptophan is not found at the CDR3 terminus, so this likely reflects a read error. The gene calls are TRBV5-1 and TRBJ2-1, with TRBD1 matching 9 bases. Germline CDR1 and CDR2: SGHRS and YFSETQ. The CDR3 covers 15 residues. V was clipped by 5 bases and J by 4 bases; unmatched bases: 7. CDR3 bases: TGCGCCAGCAGTTCGGACAGGGGTGGTTACAATGAGCAGTTCTCC. It specifies CASSSDRGGYNEQFS.

In this sample, this clonotype turned up many times. The chain links TRBV11-2 to TRBJ1-2, with D uncertain. V lost 1 base, J lost 3 bases, and 12 bases lay in between. This CDR3 is 15 amino acids long. Germline V gene sequence: CDR1 SGHAT, CDR2 FQNNGV. The CDR3 loop is CASSLVSKADYGYTF. The CDR3 nucleotides are TGTGCCAGCAGCTTAGTTTCTAAGGCGGACTATGGCTACACCTTC.

This clonotype came up many times. The chain links TRBV27 to TRBJ2-3, with D perhaps TRBD1 (6 bases). The V end lost 5 bases, the J end lost 5 bases, and 8 bases lay between the germline ends. Germline CDR1 is MNHEY and CDR2 is SMNVEV (reference sequence). This CDR3 is 12 amino acids long. CDR3 nucleotide sequence: TGTGCCAGCAGTACCAGGGGAGATACGCAGTATTTT. Protein: CASSTRGDTQYF.

This clonotype was seen at least ten times. The rearrangement uses TRBV6-2 or TRBV6-3 and TRBJ1-2, with 8 bases that match TRBD1. V dropped 5 bases and J dropped 4; count of bases not matched to a gene: 9. CDR1 is MNHEY and CDR2 is SVGEGT in the germline V gene. CDR3 length equals 15 residues. The CDR3, as DNA: TGTGCCAGCAGTCCCGGGACAGGCGTTGGCTATGGCTACACCTTC. Translated: CASSPGTGVGYGYTF.

Regarding this clonotype: Given a far larger clone just one base away, this is likely a sequencing read error. The chain has TRBV13 and TRBJ1-5; 7 bases line up with TRBD1. The CDR3 is 13 residues long. Per germline, CDR1 PRHDT and CDR2 FYEKMQ (reference sequence). The junction had 7 bases not matched to a gene; V was cut back by 5 bases and J by 9 bases. The CDR3 DNA follows: TGTGCCAGCAGCGAAACAGGGGATCGGCCCCAGCATTTT. Its translation: CASSETGDRPQHF.

This clonotype was recorded many times. This rearrangement joins TRBV2 to TRBJ2-5; D assignment may be TRBD1 or TRBD2 (5 bases each). The CDR3 is 15 amino acids. V lost 7 bases and J lost 5, with 20 bases in between. The germline V gene encodes CDR1 SNHLY and CDR2 FYNNEI. In DNA form, the CDR3 reads TGTGCCAGCACAACTGGAGGACAACCTACGGAGACCCAGTACTTC. Translating it yields CASTTGGQPTETQYF. Using reference TRBV2 and TRBJ2-5 for the parts outside the CDR3, the full variable domain is EPEVTQTPSHQVTQMGQEVILRCVPISNHLYFYWYRQILGQKVEFLVSFYNNEISEKSEIFDDQFSVERPDGSNFTLKIRSTKLEDSAMYFCASTTGGQPTETQYFGPGTRLLVL.

The table lists this clonotype with many counts. The chain is built from TRBV10-3 and TRBJ2-7; D is unclear. Trimming left V 5 bases short and J 1 base short, with 18 bases between. CDR3 length: 16 amino acids. Per germline, CDR1 ENHRY and CDR2 SYGVKD. DNA of the CDR3: TGTGCCATCAGTCGAAAAGAAACGAGTCCTTCCTACGAGCAGTACTTC. Amino acids: CAISRKETSPSYEQYF.